A selection of T cell receptor beta chains follows, all from one sample in a study of neurological immune-mediated disorders. TCRdb reprocessed the 5' RACE reads via MiXCR and lists one record per CDR3 protein. Counted here are tens of thousands of distinct CDR3 sequences, about 2.5% occurring once; the ten biggest clones make up roughly 1.2%. Sequencing was performed on PBMCs. Receptor source: a woman in her 30s with multiple sclerosis. CDR3s leave out the opening cysteine and the closing phenylalanine or tryptophan. The size entry gives once, few or many counts, or a class when the clone is expanded.

>13|TRBV20-1|many|TRBJ2-3
SADLADTHTDTQY
>13|TRBV7-2|many|TRBJ2-7
ASSLGTSGSYEQY
>11|TRBV7-7|many|TRBJ2-1
ASSLAHGNEQF
>14|TRBV2|many|TRBJ2-7
ASRKPGQGYSYEQY
>9|TRBV29-1|many|TRBJ2-3
SVFVAGVEY
>15|TRBV24-1|many|TRBJ2-2
ATSDFPGPVGTGELF
>12|TRBV27|many|TRBJ2-1
ASSLIYPYNEQF
>11|TRBV6-4|many|TRBJ2-2
ASSDSSSGELF
>14|TRBV15|many|TRBJ2-7
ATSSAGSYHFYEQY
>13|TRBV5-1|many|TRBJ2-1
ASSLDGRQGAEQF
>9|TRBV5-1|many|TRBJ2-7
ASSLNGEQY
>12|TRBV20-1|many|TRBJ2-1
SAAGTSGYNEQF
>12|TRBV6-4|many|TRBJ1-5
ASSTLQGPQPQH
>14|TRBV20-1|many|TRBJ2-1
SAREGQAGTLNEQF
>13|TRBV20-1|many|TRBJ2-7
SASSGTSPTYEQY
>12|TRBV5-1|many|TRBJ2-1
ASSLGQAKNEQF
>14|TRBV7-2|many|TRBJ2-3
ASSGTSGIGTDTQY
>16|TRBV20-1|many|TRBJ2-1
SGKSTSGIPFPYNEQF
>12|TRBV7-2|many|TRBJ2-3
ASSLGAGLDTQY
>9|TRBV9|many|TRBJ2-1
ASSEGGEQF
>14|TRBV6-5|many|TRBJ2-3
ASSPGPGGYTDTQY
>14|TRBV27|many|TRBJ2-2
ASSRKAPVATGELF
>10|TRBV20-1|many|TRBJ1-5
SASTSNQPQH
>12|TRBV5-6|many|TRBJ2-3
ASSFGTGGDTQY
>13|TRBV5-1|many|TRBJ1-5
ASSLVAGVNQPQH
>13|TRBV4-2|many|TRBJ2-7
ASSQGEGVSYEQY
>14|TRBV11-3|many|TRBJ1-4
ASSLSWGRTNEKLF
>10|TRBV29-1|many|TRBJ1-1
SVQDWGGEAF
>13|TRBV6-1|many|TRBJ1-6
ASRAGDGFSSPLH
>13|TRBV24-1|many|TRBJ2-5
ATSDLGQGRETQY
>12|TRBV20-1|many|TRBJ2-3
SARETSGMDTQY
>11|TRBV20-1|many|TRBJ2-5
SAGDSIQETQY
>12|TRBV7-9|many|TRBJ2-1
ASSLAFTSGEQF
>12|TRBV4-3|many|TRBJ2-1
ASSQEVEYNEQF
>13|TRBV5-1|many|TRBJ2-1
ASSLLGDTYNEQF
>13|TRBV9|many|TRBJ2-2
ASSVNGENTGELF